This T cell receptor (beta chain) came from a study of blood T cell repertoires in COVID-19. The CDR3 contains 14 residues. The ends were cut back, 0 bases at V and 3 bases at J, with 10 bases in the middle. The germline V gene encodes CDR1 SGDLS and CDR2 YYNGEE. Method: immunoSEQ multiplex PCR; TCRdb's copy keeps in-frame clones and lacks some. Of about 73,000 clones in the sample, approximately 89% were seen once. This TCR came from a man of 80 years or more with acute or convalescent COVID-19. The sample taken for sequencing was peripheral blood. This chain links TRBV9 with TRBJ2-7; maybe TRBD1 (5 bases). DNA for the CDR3: TGTGCCAGCAGCGTAGGAGAAGGGGACTACGAGCAGTACTTC. Protein product: CASSVGEGDYEQYF.